This note documents a single T cell receptor (beta chain) sequence. What it recognizes is unknown. In germline, CDR1 is MGHDK, CDR2 SYGVNS. Deletions cut 11 bases from V and 3 bases from J, with 14 bases between. The CDR3 is 12 amino acids. The donor cohort consisted entirely of Caucasian adults residing in Nashville, Tennessee. TCRdb keeps only in-frame clones here, not all; method: immunoSEQ multiplex PCR. Among about 2.4 million clones, roughly 93% were seen once, and the ten largest hold approximately 0.37%. The data originate from a study of shared clonotypes between healthy human individuals. Study-level background: CD4 naive and memory got three plates each, CD8 naive two, CD8 memory one. General study points: Clonotypes which were not shared had lower generation probabilities than clonotypes that all four donors shared.

The chain combines TRBV25-1 with TRBJ2-7; no definite D call. The sample was naive CD4+ T cells from PBMCs. The subset denotes: CD45RA+ positively selected. This receptor was obtained from a man younger than 35 in good health. Some clones in this sample may be carry-over from other donors' samples. The CDR3, as DNA: TGTGCCCGTCTCCGGGCGGTCTACGAGCAGTACTTC. Amino acids: CARLRAVYEQYF.